This TCR beta chain was recovered during a study of identical twins. Findings of the study overall: Out-of-frame alpha sequences common to twins exhibited a surplus of low generation probability. Among monozygotic twins, out-of-frame TCR alpha sharing exceeded what models predicted. Its conclusions, products of cross-sectional statistical analysis, did not come from following the same donors.

One entry per CDR3 protein results from TCRdb running MiXCR on the 5' RACE reads. The sample lists 650,000 to 750,000 distinct CDR3 sequences, about 20% occurring once. As for this clonotype: Its antigen is undetermined.

CDR1 SGDLS and CDR2 YYNGEE come from the germline V gene. The CDR3 is made up of 14 amino acids. V was shortened by 4 bases and J by 5 bases, with 16 bases between the two germline ends. This same sample was also part of a study on T cells expressing NK-cell markers. That work contributes: There were a handful of donors in whom these clonotypes also led the CD3+CD56-NKG2C+ fraction.

The V call is TRBV9, the J call TRBJ2-7; D not resolved. The sample consisted of PBMCs. The clonotype was recovered from a young woman in good health. The CDR3 DNA sequence: TGTGCCAGCAGCCCGAGGACGGACCCCAACGAGCAGTACTTC. It translates to CASSPRTDPNEQYF.